Listed below are T cell receptor beta chains from one sample, sequenced in a study of blood T cell repertoires in COVID-19. TCRdb's table, derived via immunoSEQ multiplex PCR, lists solely in-frame clones and lacks some. The sample holds around 99,000 clones, around 89% seen once. Sequenced material: peripheral blood. The receptors derive from a man aged 40-50 years with active or convalescent COVID-19. CDR3s include the opening cysteine and the closing phenylalanine or tryptophan. D genes are given only for firm matches. Clone size is given for some rows only: seen once, a few or many times, or a class if the clone is expanded.

>TRBJ2-1|once|TRBV6-6|TRBD1
TGTGCCAGCAGTACCGGGACAGGGACTGAGAAGCAGTTCTTC
CASSTGTGTEKQFF
>TRBJ2-1|.|TRBV5-4|.
TGTGCCAGCAGCCGTTGGTCTGGAGGGAACAATGAGCAGTTCTTC
CASSRWSGGNNEQFF
>TRBJ2-7|.|TRBV28|TRBD1
TGTGCCAGCAGGGGGGACAGGGACCACGAGCAGTACTTC
CASRGDRDHEQYF
>TRBJ1-4|.|TRBV12-3/TRBV12-4|.
TGTGCCAGTCTACCTCCAACTAATGAAAAACTGTTTTTT
CASLPPTNEKLFF
>TRBJ2-2|.|TRBV5-1|TRBD2
TGCGCCAGCAGCTGGGGGACTAGCGCCGACACCGGGGAGCTGTTTTTT
CASSWGTSADTGELFF
>TRBJ2-7|.|TRBV19|.
TGTGCCAGTAGTAGGAGTCTCCCCCCCTACGAGCAGTACTTC
CASSRSLPPYEQYF
>TRBJ2-1|.|TRBV6-6|TRBD1
TGTGCCAGCAGTCCAAACAGGGGCAATGAGCAGTTCTTC
CASSPNRGNEQFF
>TRBJ1-1|.|TRBV9|TRBD1
TGTGCCAGCAGCGTGACAGGGGGAAACACTGAAGCTTTCTTT
CASSVTGGNTEAFF
>TRBJ1-2|.|TRBV28|.
TGTGCCAGCAGTTTCCCTGACGGGAGAGCTAACTATGGCTACACCTTC
CASSFPDGRANYGYTF
>TRBJ1-1|.|TRBV7-3|.
TGTGCCAGCAGCTCAGGGGCGGGTGAAGCTTTCTTT
CASSSGAGEAFF
>TRBJ2-1|.|TRBV18|.
TGTGCCAGCTCAAGGACAGAGGTGGGGTATGAGCAGTTCTTC
CASSRTEVGYEQFF